Sequencing of this T cell receptor beta chain was carried out in a study of blood T cell repertoires in COVID-19. Study details: T cells, B-cell-depleted T cells, or PBMCs supplied cDNA or gDNA.

This CDR3 is 13 amino acids long. The germline V and J ends were trimmed by 1 base and 8 bases, with 11 bases remaining between them. CDR1 is SGHTA, CDR2 FQGNSA, per germline. Measured with immunoSEQ multiplex PCR; TCRdb has only the in-frame clones, and not every one. The table includes approximately 150,000 clones, approximately 86% detected once. This clone was found a few times. This TCR was recovered from a woman aged 55-75 years who had recovered from COVID-19. What was sequenced was peripheral blood. The V gene is TRBV7-2, the J gene TRBJ1-1; unclear D gene. CDR3 loop: CASSLVFDKEAFF. For the CDR3, the DNA is TGTGCCAGCAGCTTAGTTTTTGACAAGGAAGCTTTCTTT.